The text below deals with one T cell receptor beta chain. The antigen remains unidentified. The data are from a study of tumor-infiltrating lymphocytes in localized non-small cell lung cancer. Overall study findings and caveats: No link was found between tumor T-cell fraction and recurrence-free survival. Immunotypes IM1 and IM2 had similar TCR-derived T-cell fractions. TCRbeta sequencing showed higher T cell infiltration in tumors than uninvolved lung. Different pieces of the same tissue were used for each assay.

Assay: immunoSEQ multiplex PCR; the TCRdb copy retains only in-frame clones and omits some. The sample includes thousands of clones, around 77% of them seen just once. With V trimmed by 5 bases and J by 3 bases, 6 bases remained unmatched. The CDR3 covers 17 residues. Germline lookup yields CDR1 SGHTS and CDR2 YDEGEE. Sequenced: lung tumor tissue. This TCR was sampled from a human donor with non-small cell lung cancer. This chain connects TRBV5-8 to TRBJ2-1, with TRBD2 identical over 15 bases. The DNA for the CDR3 is TGTGCCAGCAGTCCTGGACTAGCGGGAGGGGGCTACAATGAGCAGTTCTTC. Amino acid sequence: CASSPGLAGGGYNEQFF.